The 15 T cell receptor beta chains below come from one sample, sequenced in a study of cytomegalovirus exposure and HLA in healthy donors. Primers for the PCR totalled 60 Vbeta and 13 Jbeta. The data were produced by immunoSEQ multiplex PCR, yet TCRdb's version contains in-frame clones alone and is incomplete. Of about 120,000 clones detected, almost 85% appear once; the ten largest clones hold more than 1.4%. The material sequenced was PBMCs. All receptors derive from a woman aged 18-29 years in good health and CMV-seronegative.

V gene TRBV14 combines with J gene TRBJ2-1; TRBD2 matches at 9 bases. The V gene's germline CDR1 is SGHDN and CDR2 FVKESK. This CDR3 has 17 amino acids. With 1 base clipped from V and 7 bases from J, the junction kept 11 bases outside the gene matches. CDR3 sequence reads: CASSQVDRLAGKNEQFF. CDR3 nucleotide sequence: TGTGCCAGCAGCCAAGTTGATAGGCTAGCGGGGAAGAATGAGCAGTTCTTC.

The chain links TRBV5-4 to TRBJ2-5, with a possible D match to TRBD1 (5 bases). The CDR3 contains 12 residues. From germline, CDR1 is SGHNT and CDR2 YYREEE (reference sequence). Trimming cost V 4 bases and J 5 bases, with 9 bases left between them. In nucleotides, the CDR3 is TGTGCCAGCAGCATGGGGCCCGAGACCCAGTACTTC. Encoded protein: CASSMGPETQYF.

The chain carries TRBV6-6 and TRBJ1-5, with TRBD1 matching 8 bases. CDR3 length: 14 residues. V lost 5 bases and J lost 5; bases outside the gene matches: 5. Germline V lookup: CDR1 MNHNY, CDR2 SVGAGI (reference sequence). For the CDR3, the DNA is TGTGCCAGCAGTATGGGACAGGAACATCAGCCCCAGCATTTT. It encodes CASSMGQEHQPQHF.

The gene calls are TRBV18 and TRBJ2-1, with D possibly matching TRBD2 (5 bases). V lost 5 bases to trimming and J lost 1 base, with 12 bases between them. The CDR3 runs 15 residues. The germline V gene encodes CDR1 KGHSH and CDR2 LQKENI. The chain's CDR3 is CASSISVVSYNEQFF. The CDR3 nucleotides read TGTGCCAGCTCAATTAGCGTTGTGTCCTACAATGAGCAGTTCTTC. The entire variable domain, with the rest obtained from reference TRBV18 and TRBJ2-1, is as follows: NAGVMQNPRHLVRRRGQEARLRCSPMKGHSHVYWYRQLPEEGLKFMVYLQKENIIDESGMPKERFSAEFPKEGPSILRIQQVVRGDSAAYFCASSISVVSYNEQFFGPGTRLTVL.

The chain carries TRBV27 and TRBJ2-3, with 9 bases identical to TRBD1. V lost 6 bases, J lost 8 bases, and 12 bases stayed unmatched. The V gene's germline CDR1 is MNHEY and CDR2 SMNVEV (reference sequence). The CDR3 extends over 15 amino acids. CDR3 in amino acids: CASRPRDRAKATQYF. The DNA of the CDR3 is TGTGCCAGCAGGCCGAGGGACAGGGCGAAGGCTACGCAGTATTTT.

As to this clone: The junction and the germline gene differ at one end; a read error may be behind it. The sample carries other DNA sequences with the same CDR3. The gene calls are TRBV6-6 and TRBJ2-1; TRBD1 is a possible D gene (6 bases). CDR1 and CDR2 (germline): MNHNY, SVGAGI (reference sequence). CDR3 length equals 13 residues. DNA for the CDR3: TGTGCCAGCAGTAAGGACAGCTACAATGAGCAATTCTTC. As protein: CASSKDSYNEQFF.

The chain is built from TRBV11-2 and TRBJ1-1, with a possible D match to TRBD1 (6 bases). V lost 5 bases and J lost 4, with 14 bases in between. The germline V gene encodes CDR1 SGHAT and CDR2 FQNNGV. The CDR3 covers 14 residues. The CDR3 region has the DNA TGTGCCAGCAGCGGTAACCCAGGGGCCACTGAAGCTTTCTTT. Translation: CASSGNPGATEAFF.

This clone appeared a few times. The V call is TRBV5-4, the J call TRBJ2-1; D not certain. The CDR3 covers 14 residues. The V end was cut by 0 bases, the J end by 3 bases, with 7 bases between. Germline V CDR1 and CDR2: SGHNT, YYREEE (reference sequence). Here the CDR3 reads CASSLGDGYNEQFF. The CDR3 bases are TGTGCCAGCAGCTTGGGCGATGGCTACAATGAGCAGTTCTTC.

The CDR3 protein is CASSLGTSGGIQETQYF. The CDR3 DNA follows: TGTGCCAGCAGTCTCGGGACTAGCGGGGGTATCCAAGAGACCCAGTACTTC. The chain recombines TRBV7-9 with TRBJ2-5; TRBD2 matches 14 bases. This CDR3 comprises 17 residues. From germline, CDR1 is SEHNR and CDR2 FQNEAQ (reference sequence). The ends lost 6 bases at V and 1 base at J; junction bases unmatched: 7.

V and J are TRBV5-1 and TRBJ2-1; the D gene is possibly TRBD2 (5 bases). Germline assignment: CDR1 SGHRS and CDR2 YFSETQ. Trimming removed 1 base from V and 0 bases from J, with 8 bases in between. The length of the CDR3 is 15 residues. CDR3 region: CASSLLGSSYNEQFF. In DNA, the CDR3 is TGCGCCAGCAGCTTGTTGGGGAGCTCCTACAATGAGCAGTTCTTC.

This chain joins TRBV19 and TRBJ2-7; D remains ambiguous. The germline V gene encodes CDR1 LNHDA and CDR2 SQIVND (reference sequence). This CDR3 has 12 residues. V gave up 7 bases and J gave up 0 bases, with 7 bases separating them. CDR3 region: CASMGHSYEQYF. The CDR3 coding sequence is TGTGCCAGTATGGGCCACTCCTACGAGCAGTACTTC.

The chain employs TRBV19 and TRBJ2-1; TRBD1 is a possible D gene (5 bases). The CDR3 runs to 16 residues. V lost 6 bases, J lost 0 bases, and 15 bases lay in between. Germline CDR1 LNHDA, CDR2 SQIVND (reference sequence). This chain's CDR3 is CASRGFQGSSYNEQFF. In nucleotides, the CDR3 is TGTGCCAGTAGGGGATTTCAGGGTAGCTCCTACAATGAGCAGTTCTTC.

The chain recombines TRBV18 with TRBJ2-2, with 7 bases identical to TRBD1. J gave up 5 bases and V 1 base, and 4 bases lay outside the gene matches. From germline, CDR1 is KGHSH and CDR2 LQKENI. The CDR3 contains 15 residues. CDR3 coding DNA: TGTGCCAGCTCACCACGACAGGGTAGGACCGGGGAGCTGTTTTTT. Translating gives CASSPRQGRTGELFF.

The chain couples TRBV27 to TRBJ2-1; 8 bases map to TRBD2. In germline, CDR1 is MNHEY, CDR2 SMNVEV (reference sequence). The CDR3 loop spans 16 amino acids. Trimming took 3 bases from V and 4 from J; bases not matched to a gene: 8. The chain's CDR3 is CASSFSGGRIYNEQFF. CDR3 nucleotide sequence: TGTGCCAGCAGTTTCTCGGGCGGGAGGATATACAATGAGCAGTTCTTC.

The CDR3 loop reads CASSLIGGANQPQHF. CDR3 DNA sequence: TGTGCCAGCAGCTTAATCGGAGGGGCCAATCAGCCCCAGCATTTT. The chain links TRBV5-5 to TRBJ1-5, with D tentatively TRBD1 (5 bases). The V and J ends lost 2 bases and 3 bases respectively, with 12 bases between them. The CDR3 consists of 15 residues. Germline V lookup: CDR1 SGHKS, CDR2 YYEKEE (reference sequence).